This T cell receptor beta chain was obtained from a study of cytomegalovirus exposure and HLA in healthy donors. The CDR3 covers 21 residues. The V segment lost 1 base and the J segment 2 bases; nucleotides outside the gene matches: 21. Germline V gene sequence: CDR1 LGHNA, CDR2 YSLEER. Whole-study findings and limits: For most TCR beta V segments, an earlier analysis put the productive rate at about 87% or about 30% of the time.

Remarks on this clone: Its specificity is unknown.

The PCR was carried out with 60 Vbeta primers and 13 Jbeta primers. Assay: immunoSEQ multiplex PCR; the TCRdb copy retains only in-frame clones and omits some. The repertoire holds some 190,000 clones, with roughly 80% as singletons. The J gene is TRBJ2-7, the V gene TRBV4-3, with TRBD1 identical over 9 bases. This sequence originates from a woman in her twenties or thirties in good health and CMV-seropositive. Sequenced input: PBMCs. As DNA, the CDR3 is TGCGCCAGCAGCCAAGCCTTCGGGGGACAGGGCTTAGTCGGAGGGACCTACGAGCAGTACTTC. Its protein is CASSQAFGGQGLVGGTYEQYF.